This TCR beta chain stems from a study of blood T cell repertoires in COVID-19. Study context: Specimens from acute and convalescent COVID-19 originated in the United States, Italy and Spain. Nucleic acid was either cDNA or gDNA, and it came from T cells, B-cell-depleted T cells, or PBMCs.

The authors' processing: Amplifying reference gene primers gave estimates of nucleated cell counts. The assay was immunoSEQ multiplex PCR, and TCRdb's table has in-frame clones only and misses some. V, J and clone size are those of that table, while D and trimming were read from the DNA. The data contain more than 95,000 clones, roughly nine tenths of them singletons. The CDR3 spans 14 residues. V was pared by 6 bases and J by 8 bases, with 16 bases between. CDR1 is SNHLY and CDR2 is FYNNEI in the germline V gene. The clonotype comes from a human donor in a cohort sampled during active COVID-19. Sequenced input: peripheral blood. The V and J genes are TRBV2 and TRBJ1-4, with D perhaps matching TRBD1 (6 bases). Here the CDR3 reads CASRRGGTGEKLFF. The CDR3 DNA is TGTGCCAGCAGGAGGGGGGGGACGGGGGAAAAACTGTTTTTT.